The sequence of this T cell receptor (beta chain) was determined in a study of PD-1 blockade in classical Hodgkin lymphoma (dated by TCRdb to the early 2020s). The study in broad terms: Nivolumab dosing was 3 mg/kg intravenously every 2 weeks, continuing until either disease progression or unacceptable toxicity. The study used CyTOF and TCR beta sequencing to define a peripheral blood immune signature of response to PD-1 blockade in classical Hodgkin lymphoma. Broad study findings and their caveats: A significant rise by C4D1 was seen in CD4+ but not CD8+ TCR diversity (p=0.0027 vs p=0.16), with the rise being most apparent in complete responders (p=0.02). Newly diagnosed patients were reported to have lower baseline TCR diversity than healthy donors, and relapsed/refractory patients were reported to have lower baseline TCR diversity still. Baseline diversity similar to that of newly diagnosed patients was observed in trial patients achieving complete response, whereas significantly lower diversity was observed in partial responders and progressors. Patients starting nivolumab less than 1 year after ASCT had lower diversity and were excluded from later analyses to avoid confounding by immune reconstitution. The study covered only a single clinical trial cohort, and the causes of the repertoire differences, possibly disease activity or prior therapy, were still not defined.

In the case of this clone: There is no known antigen for this receptor. No qualities accompany the bases; no much larger clone lies one base away.

Sequences SEHNR (CDR1) and FQNEAQ (CDR2) are obtained from the germline V gene (reference sequence). Trimming removed 5 bases from V and 4 bases from J; the gene matches leave 16 bases unexplained. The cysteine opens and the phenylalanine closes a CDR3 of 18 amino acids. Only the CDR3 DNA is retained, 54 bases long and in frame from the first base. The intended sense of this specimen's time point label: cycle 4 day 1 (C4D1), after around six weeks of nivolumab. Every trial patient had relapsed after autologous stem cell transplantation, and cohorts A, B and C differed in prior brentuximab vedotin exposure. The trial cohort was composed of under 70 patients with relapsed/refractory classical Hodgkin lymphoma, for whom complete response, partial response or progressive disease was recorded as best overall response. In the multi-cohort phase II CheckMate 205 trial, trial patients received single-agent nivolumab. An independent review committee assessed best overall response by applying the 2007 International Working Group response criteria. Trial PBMCs were collected just before the start of nivolumab (C1D1) and during therapy at cycle 2 day 1 and cycle 4 day 1. After peripheral blood was drawn into 8 mL Vacutainer Cell Preparation Tubes, PBMCs were isolated by centrifugation and then cryopreserved.

The Qiagen DNeasy kit was used to extract genomic DNA from unsorted PBMCs and from the negatively selected CD4+ and CD8+ fractions. Using primers that anneal to V and J segments, immunoSEQ multiplex PCR amplified the TCR beta CDR3 regions. A synthetic immune receptor repertoire was used to minimize amplification bias, and any residual bias was removed computationally once sequencing was done. Regarding the original processing steps: Custom Python scripts were used to quantify repertoire diversity as the Shannon entropy index. Unsorted, CD4+ and CD8+ repertoires were examined separately, except in combined analyses, for which CD4+ and CD8+ sequences were merged in silico. Clonal expansion was defined as a frequency increase of at least 2-fold after treatment compared with C1D1, and clones undetected at baseline were assigned a pseudocount of 0.5. Clones with 0 or 1 copy at C1D1 were defined as singleton clones, while clones with 2 or more copies were defined as non-singleton clones. Clones expanded in unsorted samples were labelled as CD4+, CD8+ or unknown by matching protein sequences in sorted samples from the same patient. Wilcoxon tests were applied to paired samples to test diversity changes from C1D1 to C4D1. Drawn from immuneACCESS, this table holds only the in-frame rearrangements with V and J called that TCRdb kept. Clones are partly lost; checked studies trace under half to an unresolved V gene and leave the rest unexplained. Clone size and V and J calls were adopted from that table, with D and trimming inferred from the DNA. This sample holds about 64,000 clones; about 90% were observed only once. About a tenth of the sample is taken by the ten largest.

The sequencing here drew on peripheral blood mononuclear cells (PBMCs), taken before the fourth cycle of nivolumab. This TCR was recovered from a human donor with classical Hodgkin lymphoma. This chain joins TRBV7-9 to TRBJ2-2; 7 of the junction bases match TRBD2. The nucleotide sequence is given as TGTGCCAGCAGCCTCCGGGGGAGCGGGGTCGCTGCCACCGGGGAGCTGTTTTTT. It specifies CASSLRGSGVAATGELFF.